The present entry profiles one T cell receptor beta chain with its context. The target antigen is unknown. immunoSEQ v3.0 was run at survey level. The data were produced by immunoSEQ multiplex PCR, yet TCRdb's version contains in-frame clones alone and is incomplete. The sample carries 45,000 or so clones, 90% to 95% recorded once. The entry originates in a study of long-term antiretroviral therapy in people with HIV. The study's findings and limits: Information on adherence to ART, viral resistance or therapy changes was unavailable.

V shed 0 bases and J shed 6 bases, with 11 bases lying between them. This CDR3 contains 14 residues. The V gene's germline CDR1 is SEHNR and CDR2 FQNEAQ (reference sequence). The J gene is TRBJ1-2, the V gene TRBV7-9; weak D call: TRBD1 (6 bases). The receptor was derived from a woman aged 45 to 65 with HIV. The specimen was unsorted PBMCs, collected 3.7 years after starting antiretroviral therapy. The CDR3 nucleotides are TGTGCCAGCAGCTTAGCAGGGAGGGGGGATGGCTACACCTTC. Translated: CASSLAGRGDGYTF.